This T cell receptor beta chain was identified in a study of Ad26.COV2.S vaccination and SARS-CoV-2 variants. Profiled with immunoSEQ multiplex PCR; TCRdb holds only in-frame clones, not every one. The data contain tens of thousands of clones, 82% of them singletons. The V and J ends lost 0 bases and 14 bases, in that order; junction bases with no gene match: 10. There are 16 residues in the CDR3. Germline CDR1 and CDR2: LGHNA and YSLEER. Comment on this clone: Its antigen is currently unknown.

Findings and limits, study-wide: Vaccine recipients surpassed placebo recipients in spike-specific TCR breadth. Substantial response breadth was reportedly seen for spike-specific CD8+ and CD4+ T cells after vaccination. With respect to non-spike TCR breadth, vaccine and placebo recipients were similar. Measurements of TCR breadth and depth may have given underestimates of the total T cell responses.

This sequence joins TRBV4-3 and TRBJ2-1, with 13 bases fitting TRBD2. The sequence was collected from a human donor who had recovered from COVID-19. This sample comprised peripheral blood, obtained after recovery from COVID-19. The CDR3 protein is CASSQDLGLAGRGKFF. The CDR3 DNA sequence: TGCGCCAGCAGCCAAGATCTGGGACTAGCGGGACGAGGGAAGTTCTTC.